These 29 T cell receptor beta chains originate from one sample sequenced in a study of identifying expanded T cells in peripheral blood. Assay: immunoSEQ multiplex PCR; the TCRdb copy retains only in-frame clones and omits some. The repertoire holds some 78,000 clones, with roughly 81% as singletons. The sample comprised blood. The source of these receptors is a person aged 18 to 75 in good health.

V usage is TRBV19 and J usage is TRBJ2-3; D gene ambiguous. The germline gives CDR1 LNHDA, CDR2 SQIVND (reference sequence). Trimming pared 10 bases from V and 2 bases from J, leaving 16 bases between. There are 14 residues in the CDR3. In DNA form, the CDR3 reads TGTGCCACTCAACCTGTTGGCTACACAGATACGCAGTATTTT. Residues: CATQPVGYTDTQYF.

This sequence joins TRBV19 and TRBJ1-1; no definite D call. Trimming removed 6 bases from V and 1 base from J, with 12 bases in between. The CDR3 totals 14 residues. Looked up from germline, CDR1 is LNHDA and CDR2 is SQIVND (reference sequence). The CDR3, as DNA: TGTGCCAGTAGGCTACCAGCGGAGAACACTGAAGCTTTCTTT. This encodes CASRLPAENTEAFF.

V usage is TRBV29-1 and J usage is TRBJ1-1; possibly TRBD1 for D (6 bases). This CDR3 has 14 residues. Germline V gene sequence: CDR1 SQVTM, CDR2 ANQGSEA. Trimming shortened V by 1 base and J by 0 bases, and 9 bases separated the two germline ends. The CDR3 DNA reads TGCAGCGTTGAAGTTACAGGGCTGAACACTGAAGCTTTCTTT. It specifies CSVEVTGLNTEAFF.

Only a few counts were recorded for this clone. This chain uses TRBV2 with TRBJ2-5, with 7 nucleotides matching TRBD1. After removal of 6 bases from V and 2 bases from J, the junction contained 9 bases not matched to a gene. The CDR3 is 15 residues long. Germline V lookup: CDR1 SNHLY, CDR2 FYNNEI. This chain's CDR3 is CASRLQTGDQETQYF. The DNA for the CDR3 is TGTGCCAGCAGATTACAAACAGGGGATCAAGAGACCCAGTACTTC.

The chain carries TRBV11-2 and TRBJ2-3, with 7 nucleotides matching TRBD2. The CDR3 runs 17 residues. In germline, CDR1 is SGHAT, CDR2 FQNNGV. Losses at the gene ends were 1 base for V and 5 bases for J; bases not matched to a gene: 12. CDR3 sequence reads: CASSLAIREGQRDTQYF. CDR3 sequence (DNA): TGTGCCAGCAGCTTAGCTATAAGGGAGGGCCAGAGAGATACGCAGTATTTT.

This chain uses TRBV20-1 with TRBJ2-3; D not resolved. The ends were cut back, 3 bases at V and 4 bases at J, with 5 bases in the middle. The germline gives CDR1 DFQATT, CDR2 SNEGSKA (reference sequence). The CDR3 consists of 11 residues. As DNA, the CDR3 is TGCAGTGCTAGTACGTCAGATACGCAGTATTTT. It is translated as CSASTSDTQYF.

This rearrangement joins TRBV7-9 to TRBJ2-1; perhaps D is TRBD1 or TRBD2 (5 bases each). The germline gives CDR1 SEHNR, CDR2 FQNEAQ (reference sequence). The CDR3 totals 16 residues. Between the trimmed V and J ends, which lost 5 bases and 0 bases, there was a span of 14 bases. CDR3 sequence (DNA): TGTGCCAGCAGCCCACGGGGCGGAAGCTCCTACAATGAGCAGTTCTTC. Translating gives CASSPRGGSSYNEQFF.

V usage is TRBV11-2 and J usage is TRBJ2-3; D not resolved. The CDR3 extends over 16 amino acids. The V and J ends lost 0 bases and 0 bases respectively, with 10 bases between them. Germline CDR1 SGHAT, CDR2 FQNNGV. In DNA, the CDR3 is TGTGCCAGCAGCTTAGATGGCGGAGCTAGCACAGATACGCAGTATTTT. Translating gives CASSLDGGASTDTQYF.

CDR3 nucleotide sequence: TGTGCCAGCAGCCGGGGTGACCACACCGGGGAGCTGTTTTTT. This gives the protein CASSRGDHTGELFF. The genes are TRBV28 and TRBJ2-2, with D possibly matching TRBD2 (5 bases). Trimming shortened V by 6 bases and J by 3 bases, and 11 bases separated the two germline ends. CDR1 and CDR2 (germline): MDHEN, SYDVKM. CDR3 size: 14 residues.

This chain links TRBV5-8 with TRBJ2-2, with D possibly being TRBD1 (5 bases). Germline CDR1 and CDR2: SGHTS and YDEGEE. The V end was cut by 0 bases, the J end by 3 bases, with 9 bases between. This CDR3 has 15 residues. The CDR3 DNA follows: TGTGCCAGCAGCTTGGATGGACACGACACCGGGGAGCTGTTTTTT. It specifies CASSLDGHDTGELFF.

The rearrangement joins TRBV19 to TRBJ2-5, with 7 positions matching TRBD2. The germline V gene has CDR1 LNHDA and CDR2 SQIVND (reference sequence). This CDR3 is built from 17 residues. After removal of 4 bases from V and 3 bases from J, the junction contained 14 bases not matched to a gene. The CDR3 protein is CASSTDVGLGGKETQYF. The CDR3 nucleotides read TGTGCCAGTAGTACCGATGTCGGACTAGGTGGTAAAGAGACCCAGTACTTC.

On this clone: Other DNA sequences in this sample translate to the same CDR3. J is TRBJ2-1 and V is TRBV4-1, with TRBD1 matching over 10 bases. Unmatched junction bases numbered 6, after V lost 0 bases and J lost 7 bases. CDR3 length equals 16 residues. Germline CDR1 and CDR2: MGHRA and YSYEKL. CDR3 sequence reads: CASSQDPGQGFNEQFF. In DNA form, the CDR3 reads TGCGCCAGCAGCCAAGATCCGGGACAGGGGTTTAATGAGCAGTTCTTC.

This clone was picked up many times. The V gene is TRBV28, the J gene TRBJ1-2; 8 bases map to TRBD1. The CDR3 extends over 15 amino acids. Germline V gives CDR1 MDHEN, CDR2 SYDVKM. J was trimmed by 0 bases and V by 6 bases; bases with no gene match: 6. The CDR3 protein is CASRGTGTANYGYTF. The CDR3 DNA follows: TGTGCCAGCAGAGGGACAGGAACAGCTAACTATGGCTACACCTTC.

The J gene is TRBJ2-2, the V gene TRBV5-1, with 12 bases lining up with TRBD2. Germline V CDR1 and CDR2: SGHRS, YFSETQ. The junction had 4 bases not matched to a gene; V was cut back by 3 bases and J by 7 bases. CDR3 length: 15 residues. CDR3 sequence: CASSSGLAGRGELFF. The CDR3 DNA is TGCGCCAGCAGCTCCGGACTAGCGGGGCGCGGGGAGCTGTTTTTT.

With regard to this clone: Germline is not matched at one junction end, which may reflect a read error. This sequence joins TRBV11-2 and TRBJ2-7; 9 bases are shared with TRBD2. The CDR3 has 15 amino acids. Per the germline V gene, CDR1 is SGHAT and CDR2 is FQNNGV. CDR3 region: CASSLEAGGTYEQYF. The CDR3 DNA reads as TGTGCCAGCAGCCTAGAAGCGGGAGGTACCTACGAGCAGTACTTC. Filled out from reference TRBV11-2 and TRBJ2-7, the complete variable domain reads EAGVAQSPRYKIIEKRQSVAFWCNPISGHATLYWYQQILGQGPKLLIQFQNNGVVDDSQLPKDRFSAERLKGVDSTLKIQPAKLEDSAVYLCASSLEAGGTYEQYFGPGTRLTVT.

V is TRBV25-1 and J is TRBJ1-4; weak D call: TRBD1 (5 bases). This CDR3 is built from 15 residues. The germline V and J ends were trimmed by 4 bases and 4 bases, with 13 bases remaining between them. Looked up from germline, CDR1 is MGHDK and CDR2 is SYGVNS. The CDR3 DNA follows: TGTGCCAGCAGTGCCGGGACCCCTTATAATGAAAAACTGTTTTTT. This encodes CASSAGTPYNEKLFF.

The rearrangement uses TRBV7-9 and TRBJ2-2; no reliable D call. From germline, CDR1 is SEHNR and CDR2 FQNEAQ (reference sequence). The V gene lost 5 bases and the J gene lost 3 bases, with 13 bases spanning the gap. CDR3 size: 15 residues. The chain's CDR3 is CASSHVRPYTGELFF. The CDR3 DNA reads TGTGCCAGCAGCCACGTAAGGCCCTACACCGGGGAGCTGTTTTTT.

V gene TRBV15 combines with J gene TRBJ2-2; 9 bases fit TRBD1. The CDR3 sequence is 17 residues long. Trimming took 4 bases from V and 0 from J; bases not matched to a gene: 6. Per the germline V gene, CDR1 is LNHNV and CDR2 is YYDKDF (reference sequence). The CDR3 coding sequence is TGTGCCACCAGCACCCGGACAGGGGAACCGAACACCGGGGAGCTGTTTTTT. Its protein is CATSTRTGEPNTGELFF.

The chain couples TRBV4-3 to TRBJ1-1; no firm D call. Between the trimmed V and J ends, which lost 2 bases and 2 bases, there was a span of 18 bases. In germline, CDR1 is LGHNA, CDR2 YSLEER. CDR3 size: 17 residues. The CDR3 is CASSQNNAPTGNTEAFF. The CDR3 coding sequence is TGCGCCAGCAGCCAAAATAATGCCCCAACGGGAAACACTGAAGCTTTCTTT.

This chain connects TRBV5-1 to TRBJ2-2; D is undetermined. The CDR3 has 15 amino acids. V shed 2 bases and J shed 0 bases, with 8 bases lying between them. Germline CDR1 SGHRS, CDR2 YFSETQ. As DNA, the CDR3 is TGCGCCAGCAGCTTCGATGGACCGAACACCGGGGAGCTGTTTTTT. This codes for CASSFDGPNTGELFF.

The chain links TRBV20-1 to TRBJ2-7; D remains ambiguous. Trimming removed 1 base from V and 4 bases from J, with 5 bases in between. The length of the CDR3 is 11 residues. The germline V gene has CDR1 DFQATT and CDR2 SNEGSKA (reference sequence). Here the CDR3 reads CSARGRYEQYF. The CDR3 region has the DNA TGCAGTGCTAGAGGAAGGTACGAGCAGTACTTC.

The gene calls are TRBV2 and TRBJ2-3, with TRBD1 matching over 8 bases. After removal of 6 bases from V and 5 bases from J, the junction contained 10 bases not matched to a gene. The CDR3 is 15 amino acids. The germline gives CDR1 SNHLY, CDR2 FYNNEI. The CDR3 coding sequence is TGTGCCAGCAGACTGACAGGGGTTGGGGGAGATACGCAGTATTTT. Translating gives CASRLTGVGGDTQYF.

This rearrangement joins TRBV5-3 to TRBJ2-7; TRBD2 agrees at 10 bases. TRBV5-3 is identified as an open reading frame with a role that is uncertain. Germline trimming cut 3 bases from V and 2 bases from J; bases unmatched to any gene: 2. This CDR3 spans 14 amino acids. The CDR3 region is CARSCGTSAYEQYF. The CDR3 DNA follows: TGTGCCAGAAGCTGCGGGACTAGCGCCTACGAGCAGTACTTC.

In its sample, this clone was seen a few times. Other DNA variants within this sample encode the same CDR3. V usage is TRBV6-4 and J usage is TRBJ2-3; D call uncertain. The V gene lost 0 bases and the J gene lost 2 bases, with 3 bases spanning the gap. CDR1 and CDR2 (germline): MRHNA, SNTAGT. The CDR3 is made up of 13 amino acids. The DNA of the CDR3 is TGTGCCAGCAGTGACTCAGACACAGATACGCAGTATTTT. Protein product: CASSDSDTDTQYF.

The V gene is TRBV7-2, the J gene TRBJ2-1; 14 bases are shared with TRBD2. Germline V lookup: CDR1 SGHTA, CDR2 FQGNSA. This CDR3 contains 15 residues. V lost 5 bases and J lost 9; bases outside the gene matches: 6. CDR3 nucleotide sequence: TGTGCCAGCAGCGTGACTAGCGGGAGGGGGGGTGAGCAGTTCTTC. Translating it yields CASSVTSGRGGEQFF.

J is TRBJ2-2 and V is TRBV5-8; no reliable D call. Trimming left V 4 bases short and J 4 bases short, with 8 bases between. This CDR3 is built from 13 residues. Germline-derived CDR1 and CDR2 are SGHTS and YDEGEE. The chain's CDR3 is CASSKVVTGELFF. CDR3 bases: TGTGCCAGCAGCAAGGTAGTCACCGGGGAGCTGTTTTTT.

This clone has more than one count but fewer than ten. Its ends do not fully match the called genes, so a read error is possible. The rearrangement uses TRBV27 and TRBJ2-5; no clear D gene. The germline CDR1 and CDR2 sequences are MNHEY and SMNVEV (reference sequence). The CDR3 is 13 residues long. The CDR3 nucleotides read TGTGCCAGCAGTTCAACGGCCCAAGGGACCCAGTACTTC. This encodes CASSSTAQGTQYF.

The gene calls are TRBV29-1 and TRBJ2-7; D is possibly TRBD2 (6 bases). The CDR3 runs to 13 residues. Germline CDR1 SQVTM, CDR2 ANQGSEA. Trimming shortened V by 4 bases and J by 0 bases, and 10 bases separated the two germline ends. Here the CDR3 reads CSVVGGSSYEQYF. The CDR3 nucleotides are TGCAGCGTTGTGGGGGGTAGCTCCTACGAGCAGTACTTC.

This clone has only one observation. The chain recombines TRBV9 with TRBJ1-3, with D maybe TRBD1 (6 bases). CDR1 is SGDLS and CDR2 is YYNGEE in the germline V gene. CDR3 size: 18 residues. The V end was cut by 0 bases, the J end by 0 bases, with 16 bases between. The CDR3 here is CASSVGGGQTYSGNTIYF. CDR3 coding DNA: TGTGCCAGCAGCGTAGGAGGAGGACAGACATACTCTGGAAACACCATATATTTT.